These 30 T cell receptor beta chains were all obtained from the same sample, sequenced in a study of cytomegalovirus exposure and HLA in healthy donors. The PCR was carried out with 60 Vbeta primers and 13 Jbeta primers. Only in-frame clones appear in the TCRdb table, and some are missing; sequencing was by immunoSEQ multiplex PCR. Of about 180,000 clones in the sample, around 72% are singletons; the top ten hold around 2.6%. Sequencing was carried out using PBMCs. These receptors all come from a female donor in good health and CMV-seronegative.

Turning to this clone: One end of the junction varies from germline; a read error may be responsible. V gene TRBV19 combines with J gene TRBJ1-5; tentative D call: TRBD1 (6 bases). This CDR3 comprises 12 residues. Germline assignment: CDR1 LNHDA and CDR2 SQIVND (reference sequence). The CDR3 loop is CASSTLGGSWYF. The CDR3 bases are TGTGCCAGTAGTACCCTTGGGGGCTCATGGTATTTT.

The chain links TRBV7-8 to TRBJ2-7, with D possibly matching TRBD1 (5 bases). CDR1 SGHVS and CDR2 FQNEAQ come from the germline V gene. The CDR3 has 15 residues. The V end lost 0 bases, the J end lost 2 bases, and 11 bases lay between the germline ends. CDR3 sequence: CASSLARAGTYEQYF. CDR3 DNA: TGTGCCAGCAGCTTAGCTCGGGCAGGGACCTACGAGCAGTACTTC.

As DNA, the CDR3 is TGTGCCAGCAGCTCTAGCTTGTCGGGAGGCACTGAAGCTTTCTTT. Translation: CASSSSLSGGTEAFF. The chain employs TRBV9 and TRBJ1-1; D gene unclear. V lost 4 bases and J 4 bases, leaving 17 bases between the germline ends. The length of the CDR3 is 15 residues. Germline V gene data show CDR1 as SGDLS and CDR2 as YYNGEE.

V and J are TRBV2 and TRBJ2-3; the D gene is possibly TRBD1 (5 bases). Germline V gives CDR1 SNHLY, CDR2 FYNNEI. V shed 11 bases and J shed 0 bases, with 15 bases lying between them. The CDR3 runs 14 residues. CDR3 in DNA: TGTGCCGGCCGGATTGACAGTAGCACAGATACGCAGTATTTT. It specifies CAGRIDSSTDTQYF.

V gene TRBV7-2 combines with J gene TRBJ1-2, with a weak D call TRBD1 (5 bases). CDR3 length: 14 residues. The V gene's germline CDR1 is SGHTA and CDR2 FQGNSA. V lost 8 bases and J 5 bases, leaving 18 bases between the germline ends. CDR3 residues: CASVSTRGGYGYTF. In nucleotides, the CDR3 is TGTGCCAGCGTATCAACGCGGGGGGGTTATGGCTACACCTTC.

The genes are TRBV9 and TRBJ1-2; no reliable D call. V was cut by 4 bases and J by 8 bases, with 9 bases left in between. CDR1 is SGDLS and CDR2 is YYNGEE in the germline V gene. This CDR3 spans 11 amino acids. The CDR3 nucleotides are TGTGCCAGCAGCTCGAGAGGGGGCTACACCTTC. It yields the protein CASSSRGGYTF. The full variable domain, with the rest looked up from reference TRBV9 and TRBJ1-2, is DSGVTQTPKHLITATGQRVTLRCSPRSGDLSVYWYQQSLDQGLQFLIQYYNGEERAKGNILERFSAQQFPDLHSELNLSSLELGDSALYFCASSSRGGYTFGSGTRLTVV.

The V and J genes are TRBV7-3 and TRBJ2-1; 16 nucleotides align to TRBD2. The V gene's germline CDR1 is SGHTA and CDR2 FQGTGA. With 3 bases clipped from V and 9 bases from J, the junction kept 8 bases outside the gene matches. The CDR3 runs 17 residues. CDR3 sequence: CASSLTGTSGRASEQFF. The CDR3 coding sequence is TGTGCCAGCAGCTTGACCGGGACTAGCGGGAGGGCCTCTGAGCAGTTCTTC.

The J gene is TRBJ1-1, the V gene TRBV30; 11 nucleotides match TRBD1. The CDR3 has 15 residues. V shed 3 bases and J 4 bases; nucleotides not matched to a gene: 7. Germline CDR1 and CDR2: GTSNPN and SVGIG (reference sequence). The CDR3, as DNA: TGTGCCTGGAGAGGACAGGGGGCGCAGGGCACTGAAGCTTTCTTT. The encoded protein is CAWRGQGAQGTEAFF.

The rearrangement uses TRBV21-1 and TRBJ2-5; TRBD2, the table's D call, was not compared with the DNA. TRBV21-1 is a pseudogene locus. The CDR3 totals 12 residues. The CDR3 coding sequence is TGTGCCAGCAGCAAACAAACGAGGGCCCAGTACTTC. It encodes CASSKQTRAQYF.

This rearrangement joins TRBV7-9 to TRBJ1-4; 8 bases map to TRBD1. The J segment lost 8 bases and the V segment lost 3 bases, leaving 5 bases of the junction unmatched. Per the germline V gene, CDR1 is SEHNR and CDR2 is FQNEAQ (reference sequence). The CDR3 is 14 amino acids. The CDR3 nucleotides are TGTGCCAGCAGCTTGGACAGGGAGGTAGAAAAACTGTTTTTT. Translation gives CASSLDREVEKLFF. The variable domain in full, with the rest retrieved from reference TRBV7-9 and TRBJ1-4, is DTGVSQNPRHKITKRGQNVTFRCDPISEHNRLYWYRQTLGQGPEFLTYFQNEAQLEKSRLLSDRFSAERPKGSFSTLEIQRTEQGDSAMYLCASSLDREVEKLFFGSGTQLSVL.

Points on this clone: One end of the junction varies from germline; a read error may be responsible. The J gene is TRBJ2-3, the V gene TRBV7-2; D perhaps matches TRBD2 (7 bases). The CDR3 extends over 16 amino acids. Germline values: CDR1 SGHTA, CDR2 FQGNSA. In nucleotides, the CDR3 is TGCGCCAGCAGCCAATCGGCCCCGGGGGGCCCAGATACGCAGTATTTT. This translates into CASSQSAPGGPDTQYF.

The V and J genes are TRBV13 and TRBJ2-3, with 14 bases lining up with TRBD2. The CDR3 consists of 16 residues. Unmatched junction bases numbered 5, after V lost 5 bases and J lost 4 bases. Germline V gene sequence: CDR1 PRHDT, CDR2 FYEKMQ (reference sequence). CDR3 in amino acids: CASSPVTSGGADTQYF. CDR3 nucleotide sequence: TGTGCCAGCAGCCCCGTGACTAGCGGGGGGGCAGATACGCAGTATTTT.

The rearrangement joins TRBV4-3 to TRBJ1-1; D gene uncertain. CDR3 length: 13 residues. Deletions cut 0 bases from V and 9 bases from J, with 11 bases between. From germline, CDR1 is LGHNA and CDR2 YSLEER. The CDR3 is CASSQDRSEKAFF. The CDR3 nucleotides are TGCGCCAGCAGCCAAGATCGAAGTGAGAAAGCTTTCTTT.

This chain links TRBV19 with TRBJ2-5; D ambiguous. The J call may be faulty, since TRBJ2-7 better matches the DNA end. The CDR3 covers 14 residues. Germline CDR1 reads LNHDA; CDR2 reads SQIVND (reference sequence). CDR3: CASSIGASSYEQYF. Here the CDR3 DNA reads TGTGCCAGTAGTATTGGAGCGAGCTCCTACGAGCAGTACTTC.

The genes are TRBV11-2 and TRBJ1-6, with a tentative D call TRBD1 (5 bases). From germline, CDR1 is SGHAT and CDR2 FQNNGV. There are 16 residues in the CDR3. Trimming stripped 0 bases from V and 3 bases from J, with 9 bases between. The CDR3 DNA sequence: TGTGCCAGCAGCTTAGAGGCGGGGGGCTATAATTCACCCCTCCACTTT. Its protein is CASSLEAGGYNSPLHF.

V is TRBV7-2 and J is TRBJ2-3; 10 nucleotides match TRBD2. Germline V lookup: CDR1 SGHTA, CDR2 FQGNSA. The CDR3 runs 17 residues. V trimming: 1 base; J trimming: 4 bases; junction bases outside the gene matches: 8. CDR3 loop: CASSLGRSGRAPDTQYF. The CDR3 DNA follows: TGTGCCAGCAGCTTAGGTCGGAGCGGGAGGGCCCCAGATACGCAGTATTTT.

Of note for this clone: Other DNA sequences within the sample encode an identical CDR3. This sequence joins TRBV4-3 and TRBJ2-1; 7 bases match TRBD2. V gave up 3 bases and J gave up 0 bases; unmatched junction bases: 5. This CDR3 is 16 amino acids long. Germline CDR1 reads LGHNA; CDR2 reads YSLEER. The CDR3, as DNA: TGCGCCAGCAGCCAGGCTAGCGGTAGCTCCTACAATGAGCAGTTCTTC. Translated, it gives CASSQASGSSYNEQFF.

This chain uses TRBV5-1 with TRBJ1-2; 7 positions agree with TRBD1. Per germline, CDR1 SGHRS and CDR2 YFSETQ. The V and J ends lost 0 bases and 2 bases, in that order; junction bases with no gene match: 4. This CDR3 comprises 15 residues. As DNA, the CDR3 is TGCGCCAGCAGCTTGGGCAGGGGGAGAAACTATGGCTACACCTTC. Its protein is CASSLGRGRNYGYTF.

The V call is TRBV9, the J call TRBJ2-5; 9 bases align to TRBD1. V was clipped by 2 bases and J by 5 bases; unmatched bases: 10. CDR1 is SGDLS, CDR2 YYNGEE, per germline. CDR3 size: 16 residues. The CDR3 spells CASSVNPDRGDETQYF. DNA for the CDR3: TGTGCCAGCAGCGTTAACCCGGACAGGGGTGACGAGACCCAGTACTTC.

The rearrangement uses TRBV30 and TRBJ2-7; TRBD2 agrees at 7 bases. The CDR3 totals 11 residues. The germline gives CDR1 GTSNPN, CDR2 SVGIG (reference sequence). CDR3 sequence: CGVDRAGEQYF. The CDR3 DNA is TGTGGTGTCGACAGAGCGGGGGAGCAGTACTTC.

This clone was picked up one time. The V and J genes are TRBV9 and TRBJ1-3; 7 positions agree with TRBD1. The CDR3 is 17 amino acids. With V trimmed by 0 bases and J by 4 bases, 10 bases remained unmatched. CDR1 is SGDLS and CDR2 is YYNGEE in the germline V gene. For the CDR3, the DNA is TGTGCCAGCAGCGTAGAGAGACAGGGTCTCAAAGGAAACACCATATATTTT. Amino acid sequence: CASSVERQGLKGNTIYF.

V is TRBV6-6 and J is TRBJ2-5, with TRBD1 matching over 10 bases. The CDR3 spans 15 residues. V dropped 6 bases and J dropped 4; count of bases not matched to a gene: 8. The germline V gene has CDR1 MNHNY and CDR2 SVGAGI (reference sequence). CDR3 coding DNA: TGTGCCAGCAGCCTTTGGGACAGGGGAGGAGAGACCCAGTACTTC. Translation: CASSLWDRGGETQYF.

The rearrangement uses TRBV5-1 and TRBJ2-1; D ambiguous. CDR3 length: 13 residues. Germline V lookup: CDR1 SGHRS, CDR2 YFSETQ. V lost 0 bases to trimming and J lost 10 bases, with 11 bases between them. The CDR3 reads CASSLASVLEQFF. The CDR3 DNA follows: TGCGCCAGCAGCTTGGCCTCAGTGTTGGAGCAGTTCTTC.

The rearrangement links TRBV7-2 to TRBJ1-6, with D possibly being TRBD1 (6 bases). The germline V gene has CDR1 SGHTA and CDR2 FQGNSA. The V end lost 3 bases, the J end lost 10 bases, and 25 bases lay between the germline ends. The CDR3 covers 18 residues. The CDR3 DNA reads TGTGCCAGCAGCTTTTCCACAGCAGGGGCCACCATAGGATCACCCCTCCACTTT. This gives the protein CASSFSTAGATIGSPLHF.

The chain couples TRBV28 to TRBJ1-4; 9 bases are shared with TRBD1. CDR1 is MDHEN and CDR2 is SYDVKM in the germline V gene. V shed 6 bases and J 6 bases; nucleotides not matched to a gene: 5. The CDR3 runs to 14 residues. CDR3 protein: CASSLTGGYEKLFF. In DNA form, the CDR3 reads TGTGCCAGCAGCCTGACAGGGGGGTATGAAAAACTGTTTTTT.

The chain carries TRBV5-1 and TRBJ2-7, with a weak D call TRBD2 (6 bases). The CDR3 contains 14 residues. Germline values: CDR1 SGHRS, CDR2 YFSETQ. Deletions cut 6 bases from V and 7 bases from J, with 20 bases between. CDR3 DNA: TGCGCCAGCAAACTTAAGCCCGAGGCGGGGGAGCAGTACTTC. This gives the protein CASKLKPEAGEQYF.

This clone was seen just once. The V call is TRBV28, the J call TRBJ1-5; no firm D call. V shed 4 bases and J shed 6 bases, with 4 bases lying between them. CDR3 length: 11 residues. Germline V gene lookup returns CDR1 MDHEN and CDR2 SYDVKM. The CDR3 sequence is CASSSSQPQHF. The CDR3 nucleotides read TGTGCCAGCAGTTCGTCTCAGCCCCAGCATTTT.

The V gene is TRBV6-1, the J gene TRBJ1-5; D perhaps matches TRBD1 (5 bases). The CDR3 has 15 amino acids. Looked up from germline, CDR1 is MNHNS and CDR2 is SASEGT. Deletions cut 6 bases from V and 3 bases from J, with 15 bases between. Here the CDR3 reads CASSTRGRTNQPQHF. As DNA, the CDR3 is TGTGCCAGCAGCACCCGGGGGAGGACCAATCAGCCCCAGCATTTT.

This chain links TRBV4-3 with TRBJ1-1, with 7 bases that match TRBD1. The J segment lost 9 bases and the V segment lost 3 bases, leaving 7 bases of the junction unmatched. The CDR3 has 13 amino acids. The germline V gene encodes CDR1 LGHNA and CDR2 YSLEER. The CDR3 is CASSHDRGQKAFF. The CDR3, as DNA: TGCGCCAGCAGCCACGATAGGGGACAGAAAGCTTTCTTT.

In this sample, this clone turned up once. V usage is TRBV7-2 and J usage is TRBJ2-7; 11 nucleotides match TRBD2. From germline, CDR1 is SGHTA and CDR2 FQGNSA. V was pared by 4 bases and J by 4 bases, with 9 bases of the junction left unmatched. This CDR3 contains 16 residues. CDR3 loop: CASSSQGVAGGYEQYF. The CDR3 nucleotides read TGTGCCAGCAGCTCCCAGGGAGTAGCGGGAGGGTACGAGCAGTACTTC.